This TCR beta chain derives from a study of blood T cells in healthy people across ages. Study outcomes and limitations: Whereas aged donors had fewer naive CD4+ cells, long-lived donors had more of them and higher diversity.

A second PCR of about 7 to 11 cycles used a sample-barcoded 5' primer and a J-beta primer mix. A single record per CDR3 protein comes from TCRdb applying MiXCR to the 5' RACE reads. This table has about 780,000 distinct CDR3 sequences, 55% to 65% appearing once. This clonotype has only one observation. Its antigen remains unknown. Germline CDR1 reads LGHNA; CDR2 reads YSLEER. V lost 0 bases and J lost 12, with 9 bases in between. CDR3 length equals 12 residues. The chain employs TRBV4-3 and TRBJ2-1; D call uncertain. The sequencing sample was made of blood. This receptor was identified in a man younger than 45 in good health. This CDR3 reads CASSQDRQSQFF. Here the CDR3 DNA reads TGCGCCAGCAGCCAAGATAGGCAATCGCAGTTCTTC.